This TCR beta chain was obtained from a study of T cells after yellow fever vaccination. TCRdb re-analysed the 5' RACE reads in MiXCR, keeping a single row per CDR3 protein. This table has a few hundred thousand distinct CDR3 sequences, around 10% appearing once. This clonotype was counted a few times. The starting material was CD4+ T cells sorted from PBMCs, obtained 5 days after the yellow fever booster vaccination. This receptor was identified in a young man who received the YFV17D yellow fever vaccine.

The CDR3 here is CATSDNQRGGRGSYNEQFF. DNA of the CDR3: TGTGCCACCAGCGACAACCAGCGGGGGGGCCGTGGCTCCTACAATGAGCAGTTCTTC. The genes are TRBV15 and TRBJ2-1; 10 nucleotides agree with TRBD2. V lost 5 bases and J lost 0; bases outside the gene matches: 13. This CDR3 spans 19 amino acids. Per germline, CDR1 LNHNV and CDR2 YYDKDF (reference sequence).